These T cell receptor beta chains were read from a single sample in a study of T cell responses to AZD1222 COVID-19 vaccine. TCRdb's copy holds only in-frame clones and misses some; the assay was immunoSEQ multiplex PCR. Here the sample spans about 94,000 clones, roughly 90% being singletons. Specimen: peripheral blood, collected on day 0 of AZD1222 vaccination. The receptor set was obtained from an adult in good health. CDR3s include the opening cysteine and the closing phenylalanine or tryptophan. The D gene is left open where the match is weak. Part of the rows lack a size; the others show once, few, many or a class for expanded clones.

V gene: TRBV11-3; D gene: -; J gene: TRBJ2-5; clone size: -; CDR3 protein: CASSRGGSAQETQYF; CDR3 DNA: TGTGCCAGCAGCAGGGGGGGCAGCGCCCAAGAGACCCAGTACTTC
V gene: TRBV10-3; D gene: -; J gene: TRBJ1-1; clone size: -; CDR3 protein: CAISIRDNAMNTEAFF; CDR3 DNA: TGTGCCATCAGCATCCGGGATAATGCGATGAACACTGAAGCTTTCTTT
V gene: TRBV6-5; D gene: TRBD1; J gene: TRBJ1-5; clone size: once; CDR3 protein: CASSSGTGGFQPQHF; CDR3 DNA: TGTGCCAGCAGCTCCGGGACAGGGGGTTTTCAGCCCCAGCATTTT
V gene: TRBV7-2; D gene: -; J gene: TRBJ2-7; clone size: many; CDR3 protein: CASSVQLAHEQYF; CDR3 DNA: TGTGCCAGCAGCGTGCAACTAGCCCACGAGCAGTACTTC
V gene: TRBV7-2; D gene: TRBD1; J gene: TRBJ1-5; clone size: -; CDR3 protein: CASSLARQGAQPQHF; CDR3 DNA: TGTGCCAGCAGCTTAGCCCGACAGGGAGCGCAGCCCCAGCATTTT
V gene: TRBV9; D gene: -; J gene: TRBJ1-3; clone size: -; CDR3 protein: CASSVGGARVNTIYF; CDR3 DNA: TGTGCCAGCAGCGTAGGTGGTGCCCGGGTAAACACCATATATTTT
V gene: TRBV3-1/TRBV3-2; D gene: TRBD1; J gene: TRBJ1-1; clone size: -; CDR3 protein: CASNTGEILSSAFF; CDR3 DNA: TGTGCCAGCAACACAGGGGAAATCCTGAGTTCGGCTTTCTTT
V gene: TRBV27; D gene: -; J gene: TRBJ2-2; clone size: -; CDR3 protein: CASSLGDTGELFF; CDR3 DNA: TGTGCCAGCAGTTTAGGGGACACCGGGGAGCTGTTTTTT
V gene: TRBV18; D gene: -; J gene: TRBJ1-5; clone size: -; CDR3 protein: CASSKSRGRNNQPQHF; CDR3 DNA: TGTGCCAGCTCAAAAAGTAGGGGACGAAACAATCAGCCCCAGCATTTT
V gene: TRBV5-1; D gene: -; J gene: TRBJ2-1; clone size: -; CDR3 protein: CASSLATFNEQFF; CDR3 DNA: TGCGCCAGCAGCTTGGCTACCTTCAATGAGCAGTTCTTC
V gene: TRBV6-2/TRBV6-3; D gene: TRBD1; J gene: TRBJ2-2; clone size: -; CDR3 protein: CASSRDSYTGELFF; CDR3 DNA: TGTGCCAGCAGCCGGGACAGCTACACCGGGGAGCTGTTTTTT
V gene: TRBV7-2; D gene: -; J gene: TRBJ2-6; clone size: -; CDR3 protein: CASSSRPAANGANVLTF; CDR3 DNA: TGTGCCAGCAGCTCCCGTCCAGCTGCGAATGGGGCCAACGTCCTGACTTTC
V gene: TRBV9; D gene: TRBD1; J gene: TRBJ2-7; clone size: -; CDR3 protein: CASSVGDSFLGQYF; CDR3 DNA: TGTGCCAGCAGCGTAGGGGACAGTTTTTTAGGGCAGTACTTC
V gene: TRBV10-3; D gene: TRBD1; J gene: TRBJ1-1; clone size: -; CDR3 protein: CAISASTGGAEAFF; CDR3 DNA: TGTGCCATCAGTGCGTCGACAGGGGGGGCTGAAGCTTTCTTT
V gene: TRBV5-1; D gene: TRBD2; J gene: TRBJ2-3; clone size: -; CDR3 protein: CASSLGQGGTDTQYF; CDR3 DNA: TGCGCCAGCAGCTTGGGGCAGGGAGGGACAGATACGCAGTATTTT
V gene: TRBV16; D gene: -; J gene: TRBJ2-7; clone size: -; CDR3 protein: CASSPGFLSYEQYF; CDR3 DNA: TGTGCCAGCAGCCCCGGGTTCCTCTCCTACGAGCAGTACTTC
V gene: TRBV24-1; D gene: -; J gene: TRBJ1-2; clone size: -; CDR3 protein: CATSDLHSYTF; CDR3 DNA: TGTGCCACCAGTGATTTGCACAGCTACACCTTC
V gene: TRBV9; D gene: TRBD2; J gene: TRBJ2-3; clone size: -; CDR3 protein: CASSVYASGGTDTQYF; CDR3 DNA: TGTGCCAGCAGCGTCTACGCTAGCGGGGGAACAGATACGCAGTATTTT
V gene: TRBV18; D gene: -; J gene: TRBJ1-1; clone size: -; CDR3 protein: CASSDLEYTEAFF; CDR3 DNA: TGTGCCAGCTCCGATCTTGAGTACACTGAAGCTTTCTTT
V gene: TRBV19; D gene: TRBD2; J gene: TRBJ2-7; clone size: -; CDR3 protein: CASSIVAGGTYEQYF; CDR3 DNA: TGTGCCAGTAGTATAGTAGCGGGGGGTACCTACGAGCAGTACTTC
V gene: TRBV4-2; D gene: -; J gene: TRBJ2-2; clone size: -; CDR3 protein: CASSVPKAEGETGELFF; CDR3 DNA: TGTGCCAGCAGCGTTCCTAAGGCAGAGGGGGAAACCGGGGAGCTGTTTTTT
V gene: TRBV5-1; D gene: -; J gene: TRBJ2-2; clone size: -; CDR3 protein: CASSRQTGSPGGELFF; CDR3 DNA: TGCGCCAGCAGCAGGCAAACCGGGTCCCCAGGCGGGGAGCTGTTTTTT
V gene: TRBV11-2; D gene: -; J gene: TRBJ2-5; clone size: -; CDR3 protein: CARVVPGAYQETQYF; CDR3 DNA: TGTGCCAGGGTGGTCCCGGGAGCGTACCAAGAGACCCAGTACTTC
V gene: TRBV18; D gene: -; J gene: TRBJ1-5; clone size: -; CDR3 protein: CASSPTLDSNQPQHF; CDR3 DNA: TGTGCCAGCTCACCGACACTCGATAGCAATCAGCCCCAGCATTTT